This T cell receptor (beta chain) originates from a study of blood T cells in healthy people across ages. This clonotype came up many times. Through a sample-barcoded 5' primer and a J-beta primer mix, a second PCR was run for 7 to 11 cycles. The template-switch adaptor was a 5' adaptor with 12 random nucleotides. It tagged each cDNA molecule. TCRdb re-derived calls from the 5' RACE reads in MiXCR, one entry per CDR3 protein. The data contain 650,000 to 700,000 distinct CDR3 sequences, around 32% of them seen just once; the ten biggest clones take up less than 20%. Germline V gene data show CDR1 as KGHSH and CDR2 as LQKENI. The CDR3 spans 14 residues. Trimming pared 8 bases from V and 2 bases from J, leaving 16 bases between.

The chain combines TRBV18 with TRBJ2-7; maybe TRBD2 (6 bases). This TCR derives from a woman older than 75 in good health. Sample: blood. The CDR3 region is CASSRGTSTYEQYF. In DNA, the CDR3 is TGTGCCAGCAGCCGCGGGACGAGCACCTACGAGCAGTACTTC. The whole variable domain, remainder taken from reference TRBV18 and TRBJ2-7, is NAGVMQNPRHLVRRRGQEARLRCSPMKGHSHVYWYRQLPEEGLKFMVYLQKENIIDESGMPKERFSAEFPKEGPSILRIQQVVRGDSAAYFCASSRGTSTYEQYFGPGTRLTVT.